This TCR beta chain was captured by sequencing in a study of T cells in Graves' hyperthyroidism and ophthalmopathy. CDR3 length: 13 amino acids. V was pared by 5 bases and J by 3 bases, with 0 bases of the junction left unmatched. Germline V gene lookup returns CDR1 DFQATT and CDR2 SNEGSKA (reference sequence). RNA transcripts were the template for amplifying TCR beta CDR3 regions. First-round RT-PCR targeting the TCR CDR3 was performed with the HTBI primer set. One entry per CDR3 protein, called by TCRdb with MiXCR from the multiplex PCR reads. This table holds about 600,000 distinct CDR3 sequences, 16% found once. Only a few counts were recorded for this clonotype.

The genes are TRBV20-1 and TRBJ2-3; 12 nucleotides line up with TRBD2. The clonotype originates from a woman in her 40s with Graves' ophthalmopathy. Sequencing used blood. The CDR3 DNA reads as TGCAGTGCTGGACTAGCGGGGACAGATACGCAGTATTTT. It specifies CSAGLAGTDTQYF.